This T cell receptor beta chain originates from a study of blood T cells in healthy people across ages. Germline values: CDR1 SGDLS, CDR2 YYNGEE. The CDR3 is 15 amino acids. Trimming removed 3 bases from V and 1 base from J, with 11 bases in between. Alongside a J-beta primer mix, a sample-barcoded 5' primer served in a second PCR lasting about 7 to 11 cycles. One entry per CDR3 protein results from TCRdb running MiXCR on the 5' RACE reads. Of 780,000 or so distinct CDR3 sequences in the sample, roughly three fifths were seen once. The sample was blood. This TCR was sampled from a man aged 35-49 years in good health. V gene TRBV9 combines with J gene TRBJ2-1, with D perhaps matching TRBD2 (5 bases). The CDR3 sequence is CASSADGISYNEQFF. Here the CDR3 DNA reads TGTGCCAGCAGCGCGGACGGGATTTCCTACAATGAGCAGTTCTTC.